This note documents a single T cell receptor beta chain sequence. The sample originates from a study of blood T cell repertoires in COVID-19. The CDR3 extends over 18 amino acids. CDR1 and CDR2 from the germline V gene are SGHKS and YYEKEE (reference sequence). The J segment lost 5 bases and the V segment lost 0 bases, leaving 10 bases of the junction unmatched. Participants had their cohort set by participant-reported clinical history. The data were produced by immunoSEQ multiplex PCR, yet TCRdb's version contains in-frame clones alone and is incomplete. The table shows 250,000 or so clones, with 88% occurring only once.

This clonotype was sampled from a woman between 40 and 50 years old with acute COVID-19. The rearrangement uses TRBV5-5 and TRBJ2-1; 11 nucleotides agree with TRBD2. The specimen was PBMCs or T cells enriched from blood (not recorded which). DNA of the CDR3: TGTGCCAGCAGCTTGGGGGTAGCGGGAGGGCCTAGGGACAATGAGCAGTTCTTC. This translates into CASSLGVAGGPRDNEQFF.